This TCR beta chain was identified during a study of T cells after yellow fever vaccination (dated by TCRdb to the late 2010s). General notes on the study: The SMART-Seq v4 Ultra Low Input RNA kit was used to prepare libraries from fractions with low cell numbers. To follow T-cell clones before and after primary and booster YFV17D yellow fever vaccination, bulk TCR alpha and beta repertoires were sequenced over time. Two healthy male donors made up the cohort, one aged 18 to 30 years and the other aged 30 to 40 years. Blood was drawn at multiple timepoints before and after primary and secondary immunization, with bulk PBMC replicates and cell subsets isolated. The study at large found these results: Most clones expanded after primary vaccination (roughly 96% of CD4 and roughly 90% of CD8) were re-detected after the booster, suggesting that broad memory maintenance occurred. Because the study included only a couple of donors, the extent to which the findings can be generalized is limited. A small share of clonotypes was detected in both CD4 and CD8 compartments, with the overlap likely arising from convergent recombination. Computational filtering was required because FACS-sorted repertoires could contain abundant contaminating clonotypes from the bulk population. The secondary T-cell response was weaker than the primary response but faster, peaking on day 5 instead of day 15.

V gives up 0 bases and J gives up 6 bases, and the segment between their germline ends measures 9 bases. The germline V gene (reference sequence) yields LNHNV for CDR1 and YYDKDF for CDR2. From its cysteine to its phenylalanine, the CDR3 spans 14 amino acids. Only CDR3 DNA remains: 42 bases, in frame from the first base. Sequencing instrument: Illumina NovaSeq 6000. TCR cDNA was made using 5'RACE template switching, a step that added a universal primer site and unique molecular identifiers. cDNA synthesis was primed from both the TCR alpha and TCR beta constant segments. Library amplification involved two PCR steps, and the second step added sample barcodes and sequencing adapters. Sequencing of libraries was done on Illumina HiSeq 2500 (2x100 bp) or NovaSeq (2x150 bp). The authors' pipeline ran thus. Reads were demultiplexed and collapsed into UMI consensus sequences with MIGEC, and V(D)J alignment was performed with MiXCR. Clonotypes responding to the vaccine were identified with edgeR on replicate PBMC samples, with the criteria of FDR below 0.01 and a log2 fold change above 5 up to day 15. Bulk clonotypes were assigned CD4 or CD8 identity according to which sequenced CD4 or CD8 repertoire held them at higher abundance. The public sequencing data were trimmed at Q25 with fastp and processed into clonotypes with MiXCR by TCRdb, which kept only in-frame beta chains. Each record represents a unique CDR3 protein, reported with the most common genes and DNA among its rows. TCRdb's processing, not the authors', yielded these V and J calls. The sample data list about 340,000 distinct CDR3 sequences, and roughly an eighth of these were observed just once. The top ten clones comprise 2.5% to 4% of the sample.

Interpreted using the paper, the treatment or condition label stands for: live attenuated yellow fever vaccine strain. PBMCs were isolated from peripheral blood using a standard Ficoll-Paque protocol. Dynabeads CD4 and CD8 positive selection kits were used to isolate the CD4 and CD8 T-cell fractions. TriZol was used to extract RNA from bulk PBMCs, CD4 and CD8 fractions, and dextramer-positive and dextramer-negative fractions. This clonotype was seen more than once but under ten times. This receptor's antigen is unknown. The sample holds no much larger clone one base away, and base qualities are not on file.

The rearrangement joined TRBV15 to TRBJ1-5; too little of a D gene remains to name it. The clonotype was recovered from a man aged 18 to 35 who received the YFV17D yellow fever vaccine. This specimen consisted of CD4+ T cells sorted from PBMCs, obtained 15 days after the yellow fever booster vaccination. For the CDR3, the sequence is CATSRDGYGQPQHF. The base sequence is TGTGCCACCAGCAGAGATGGGTATGGTCAGCCCCAGCATTTT.